These 30 T cell receptor beta chains originate from one sample sequenced in a study of blood T cell repertoires in COVID-19. Sequenced by immunoSEQ multiplex PCR; TCRdb stores in-frame clones only, minus some. The table lists about 140,000 clones, approximately 78% of them singletons. Material: PBMCs or T cells enriched from blood (not recorded which). Receptor source: a woman in her forties or fifties who had recovered from COVID-19.

This clone was observed at least ten times. The chain couples TRBV19 to TRBJ1-6; the match to TRBD1 covers 8 bases. The germline V gene encodes CDR1 LNHDA and CDR2 SQIVND (reference sequence). This CDR3 is 13 amino acids long. The V segment lost 8 bases and the J segment 8 bases; nucleotides outside the gene matches: 5. CDR3 region: CASRTGNDSPLHF. CDR3 DNA sequence: TGTGCCAGTCGGACAGGGAACGATTCACCCCTCCACTTT.

The genes are TRBV2 and TRBJ2-7; D is uncertain. This CDR3 contains 12 residues. V dropped 5 bases and J dropped 1 base, with 6 bases sitting between them. Germline loops: CDR1 SNHLY, CDR2 FYNNEI. CDR3 in amino acids: CASSPGSYEQYV. CDR3 DNA: TGTGCCAGCAGTCCAGGTTCCTACGAGCAGTACGTC.

V is TRBV14 and J is TRBJ1-3; TRBD1 matches 10 bases. The V gene's germline CDR1 is SGHDN and CDR2 FVKESK. This CDR3 spans 16 amino acids. V was pared by 2 bases and J by 3 bases, with 4 bases of the junction left unmatched. Here the CDR3 reads CASSQLTGGYGNTIYF. The DNA for the CDR3 is TGTGCCAGCAGCCAATTGACAGGGGGCTATGGAAACACCATATATTTT.

The sample holds a few counts of this clone. The gene calls are TRBV7-8 and TRBJ1-6; TRBD1 might be the D (5 bases). The CDR3 is 13 amino acids. With 5 bases removed from V and 8 bases from J, the gap between germline ends came to 10 bases. Germline lookup yields CDR1 SGHVS and CDR2 FQNEAQ. This chain's CDR3 is CASSPEGDSPLHF. DNA of the CDR3: TGTGCCAGCAGCCCAGAAGGGGATTCACCCCTCCACTTT.

The chain links TRBV5-1 to TRBJ2-2, with a weak D call TRBD1 (7 bases). Germline-derived CDR1 and CDR2 are SGHRS and YFSETQ. V was cut by 0 bases and J by 4 bases, with 13 bases left in between. The CDR3 is made up of 16 amino acids. CDR3 in amino acids: CASSLDGQGGTGELFF. In nucleotides, the CDR3 is TGCGCCAGCAGCTTGGACGGGCAGGGGGGCACCGGGGAGCTGTTTTTT.

The chain joins TRBV7-3 to TRBJ2-1; possibly TRBD2 for D (5 bases). CDR1 and CDR2 (germline): SGHTA, FQGTGA. The V and J ends lost 5 bases and 9 bases respectively, with 14 bases between them. The CDR3 spans 13 residues. The CDR3 DNA reads as TGTGCCAGCAGCCCGAGTTTGGCGGGTGAGCAGTTCTTC. This translates into CASSPSLAGEQFF.

This chain's CDR3 is CASSPFGQEFSEKLFF. DNA of the CDR3: TGTGCCAGCTCACCATTCGGACAGGAGTTCAGTGAAAAACTGTTTTTT. The chain recombines TRBV18 with TRBJ1-4, with TRBD1 matching over 7 bases. Germline assignment: CDR1 KGHSH and CDR2 LQKENI. This CDR3 is 16 amino acids long. With V trimmed by 2 bases and J by 7 bases, 10 bases remained unmatched. Combining the CDR3 with reference TRBV18 and TRBJ1-4 gives the whole variable domain NAGVMQNPRHLVRRRGQEARLRCSPMKGHSHVYWYRQLPEEGLKFMVYLQKENIIDESGMPKERFSAEFPKEGPSILRIQQVVRGDSAAYFCASSPFGQEFSEKLFFGSGTQLSVL.

The rearrangement joins TRBV24-1 to TRBJ2-7; 7 bases line up with TRBD1. The germline CDR1 and CDR2 sequences are KGHDR and SFDVKD. J lost 8 bases, V lost 1 base, and 4 bases had no gene match. The CDR3 loop spans 13 amino acids. The DNA of the CDR3 is TGTGCCACCAGTGATTTTCAGGGGGACAAGCAGTACTTC. Protein product: CATSDFQGDKQYF.

This chain uses TRBV5-1 with TRBJ2-1, with TRBD2 matching over 8 bases. The J segment lost 7 bases and the V segment lost 2 bases, leaving 11 bases of the junction unmatched. This CDR3 is 16 amino acids long. Germline CDR1 SGHRS, CDR2 YFSETQ. CDR3 nucleotides: TGCGCCAGCAGCTTAATGGCGGCGGGGGGCGGGAATGAGCAGTTCTTC. Protein sequence: CASSLMAAGGGNEQFF.

The chain carries TRBV15 and TRBJ2-7; D unclear. V was clipped by 2 bases and J by 1 base, with 3 bases between them. The length of the CDR3 is 12 residues. CDR1 is LNHNV and CDR2 is YYDKDF in the germline V gene (reference sequence). Written as DNA, the CDR3 is TGTGCCACCAGCAGAACTTCCTACGAGCAGTACTTC. Encoded protein: CATSRTSYEQYF. The whole variable domain, remainder taken from reference TRBV15 and TRBJ2-7, is DAMVIQNPRYQVTQFGKPVTLSCSQTLNHNVMYWYQQKSSQAPKLLFHYYDKDFNNEADTPDNFQSRRPNTSFCFLDIRSPGLGDTAMYLCATSRTSYEQYFGPGTRLTVT.

This chain joins TRBV18 and TRBJ2-5, with D tentatively TRBD1 (6 bases). Trimming pared 7 bases from V and 0 bases from J, leaving 12 bases between. The CDR3 contains 14 residues. Germline CDR1 KGHSH, CDR2 LQKENI. CDR3: CASYRDTHQETQYF. The CDR3 DNA is TGTGCCAGCTACCGGGACACCCACCAAGAGACCCAGTACTTC.

This chain joins TRBV25-1 and TRBJ1-2; TRBD1 matches at 7 bases. There are 14 residues in the CDR3. CDR1 and CDR2 from the germline V gene are MGHDK and SYGVNS. The ends lost 1 base at V and 8 bases at J; junction bases unmatched: 7. The CDR3 coding sequence is TGTGCCAGCAGTGAATCTGCCACAGGGGTAGGCTACACCTTC. Protein product: CASSESATGVGYTF.

The chain uses TRBV19 and TRBJ1-5; possible D gene TRBD1, 6 bases. CDR1 and CDR2 from the germline V gene are LNHDA and SQIVND (reference sequence). CDR3 size: 12 residues. The V end was cut by 9 bases, the J end by 7 bases, with 13 bases between. The CDR3 loop is CASQGLRQPQHF. The DNA for the CDR3 is TGTGCCAGCCAGGGGCTTAGACAGCCCCAGCATTTT. Full variable domain (remainder filled in from reference TRBV19 and TRBJ1-5): DGGITQSPKYLFRKEGQNVTLSCEQNLNHDAMYWYRQDPGQGLRLIYYSQIVNDFQKGDIAEGYSVSREKKESFPLTVTSAQKNPTAFYLCASQGLRQPQHFGDGTRLSIL.

This sequence joins TRBV27 and TRBJ2-1; 9 nucleotides match TRBD2. The germline CDR1 and CDR2 sequences are MNHEY and SMNVEV (reference sequence). The CDR3 loop spans 14 amino acids. J lost 7 bases, V lost 3 bases, and 4 bases had no gene match. The CDR3 protein is CASSLILAGNEQFF. The CDR3 DNA sequence: TGTGCCAGCAGTTTGATCCTAGCGGGGAATGAGCAGTTCTTC.

The chain uses TRBV5-1 and TRBJ2-7; 8 bases agree with TRBD1. Germline V CDR1 and CDR2: SGHRS, YFSETQ. Trimming removed 4 bases from V and 1 base from J; junction bases left unmatched: 10. CDR3 length: 16 amino acids. CDR3: CASSPQDRVGSYEQYF. DNA of the CDR3: TGCGCCAGCAGCCCCCAGGACAGGGTAGGATCCTACGAGCAGTACTTC.

The J gene is TRBJ2-2, the V gene TRBV6-5; 9 nucleotides line up with TRBD1. V lost 6 bases to trimming and J lost 5 bases; unmatched junction nucleotides: 7. The CDR3 runs 15 residues. Germline CDR1 and CDR2: MNHEY and SVGAGI. CDR3: CASSATGGRTGELFF. The CDR3 DNA reads TGTGCCAGCAGCGCAACAGGGGGCCGGACCGGGGAGCTGTTTTTT.

The rearrangement links TRBV5-4 to TRBJ1-5, with 7 bases aligning to TRBD1. CDR1 SGHNT and CDR2 YYREEE come from the germline V gene (reference sequence). J gave up 2 bases and V 4 bases, and 3 bases lay outside the gene matches. The CDR3 has 14 amino acids. The CDR3 loop reads CASSTGEGNQPQHF. In nucleotides, the CDR3 is TGTGCCAGCAGCACAGGGGAAGGCAATCAGCCCCAGCATTTT.

The chain uses TRBV6-4 and TRBJ1-2; the match to TRBD1 covers 7 bases. This CDR3 is 13 amino acids long. The ends lost 4 bases at V and 8 bases at J; junction bases unmatched: 7. CDR1 and CDR2 from the germline V gene are MRHNA and SNTAGT. CDR3 DNA: TGTGCCAGCAGTGTTCGACAGGGCCGGGGCTACACCTTC. As protein: CASSVRQGRGYTF.

The table lists this clone with a few counts. This sequence joins TRBV3-1 (or the pseudogene TRBV3-2) and TRBJ2-1, with TRBD2 matching over 15 bases. Losses at the gene ends were 1 base for V and 0 bases for J; bases not matched to a gene: 7. The CDR3 is made up of 20 amino acids. Germline values: CDR1 LGHDT, CDR2 YNNKEL (reference sequence). The CDR3 sequence is CASSQAPGTSGRSSYNEQFF. The CDR3 bases are TGTGCCAGCAGCCAAGCCCCCGGGACTAGCGGGAGGAGCTCCTACAATGAGCAGTTCTTC.

This sequence joins TRBV20-1 and TRBJ2-1; 8 bases are a match to TRBD2. The V and J ends lost 3 bases and 15 bases, in that order; junction bases with no gene match: 10. There are 12 residues in the CDR3. Germline V gene data show CDR1 as DFQATT and CDR2 as SNEGSKA (reference sequence). CDR3 protein: CSASSGANELFF. The CDR3 DNA follows: TGCAGTGCTAGTAGCGGGGCCAATGAGTTGTTCTTC.

CDR3 sequence reads: CASSLVGGNTEAFF. The CDR3, as DNA: TGTGCCAGCAGCTTAGTAGGGGGTAACACTGAAGCTTTCTTT. This chain connects TRBV11-2 to TRBJ1-1; D perhaps matches TRBD1 (6 bases). CDR1 SGHAT and CDR2 FQNNGV come from the germline V gene. V dropped 1 base and J dropped 2 bases, with 8 bases sitting between them. This CDR3 spans 14 amino acids.

The chain combines TRBV14 with TRBJ1-4; 7 bases fit TRBD1. There are 16 residues in the CDR3. CDR1 and CDR2 (germline): SGHDN, FVKESK. Germline trimming cut 4 bases from V and 7 bases from J; bases unmatched to any gene: 12. CDR3 sequence: CASSPEQGLMREKLFF. CDR3 nucleotide sequence: TGTGCCAGCAGCCCGGAACAGGGGTTGATGCGTGAAAAACTGTTTTTT.

The genes are TRBV5-5 and TRBJ2-7; 9 nucleotides match TRBD1. The germline V gene encodes CDR1 SGHKS and CDR2 YYEKEE (reference sequence). The CDR3 sequence is 15 residues long. With V trimmed by 1 base and J by 2 bases, 4 bases remained unmatched. In nucleotides, the CDR3 is TGTGCCAGCAGCTTGTGGACAGGGGTGGCCTACGAGCAGTACTTC. It yields the protein CASSLWTGVAYEQYF. Drawing the rest from reference TRBV5-5 and TRBJ2-7, the complete variable domain is DAGVTQSPTHLIKTRGQQVTLRCSPISGHKSVSWYQQVLGQGPQFIFQYYEKEERGRGNFPDRFSARQFPNYSSELNVNALLLGDSALYLCASSLWTGVAYEQYFGPGTRLTVT.

In its sample, this clone was seen a few times. The rearrangement links TRBV27 to TRBJ1-2; 11 positions match TRBD1. Per the germline V gene, CDR1 is MNHEY and CDR2 is SMNVEV (reference sequence). J gave up 8 bases and V 4 bases, and 6 bases lay outside the gene matches. CDR3 length: 14 amino acids. The CDR3 reads CASSWGTGGRGYTF. DNA for the CDR3: TGTGCCAGCAGTTGGGGGACAGGGGGTCGAGGCTACACCTTC.

This clone was counted between two and nine times. The CDR3 here is CASSEAAGYSGNTIYF. The CDR3 region has the DNA TGTGCCAGCAGTGAAGCAGCGGGGTACTCTGGAAACACCATATATTTT. This rearrangement joins TRBV2 to TRBJ1-3; D unclear. Trimming cost V 0 bases and J 0 bases, with 9 bases left between them. The CDR3 length is 16 residues. Per the germline V gene, CDR1 is SNHLY and CDR2 is FYNNEI.

This sequence joins TRBV5-5 and TRBJ2-3, with D maybe TRBD1 (6 bases). Germline lookup yields CDR1 SGHKS and CDR2 YYEKEE (reference sequence). Trimming removed 3 bases from V and 8 bases from J, with 16 bases in between. The CDR3 is 14 amino acids. CDR3 region: CASSSTTGRGTQYF. Written as DNA, the CDR3 is TGTGCCAGCAGCTCGACAACTGGCAGGGGTACGCAGTATTTT.

This chain connects TRBV28 to TRBJ2-1; D may be TRBD2 (6 bases). The CDR3 is made up of 13 amino acids. V was clipped by 8 bases and J by 0 bases, with 8 bases between them. Germline assignment: CDR1 MDHEN and CDR2 SYDVKM. CDR3 sequence reads: CASRGSSYNEQFF. The CDR3 coding sequence is TGTGCCAGCCGGGGGAGCTCCTACAATGAGCAGTTCTTC.

The gene calls are TRBV9 and TRBJ2-3, with 7 bases aligning to TRBD2. V trimming: 0 bases; J trimming: 2 bases; junction bases outside the gene matches: 18. CDR3 length: 20 residues. CDR1 SGDLS and CDR2 YYNGEE come from the germline V gene. CDR3 nucleotide sequence: TGTGCCAGCAGCGTAGTAGGGAGGGTGAGAAGCGGTTTCTACACAGATACGCAGTATTTT. Protein: CASSVVGRVRSGFYTDTQYF.

This rearrangement joins TRBV18 to TRBJ1-5; tentative D call: TRBD1 (6 bases). Trimming shortened V by 5 bases and J by 5 bases, and 19 bases separated the two germline ends. Germline lookup yields CDR1 KGHSH and CDR2 LQKENI. The CDR3 is made up of 16 amino acids. The CDR3 DNA reads TGTGCCAGCTCATTGGGGGCTGGGGGCCCCGATCAGCCCCAGCATTTT. It encodes CASSLGAGGPDQPQHF.

J is TRBJ2-7 and V is TRBV5-1; 8 bases line up with TRBD1. This CDR3 contains 16 residues. Germline assignment: CDR1 SGHRS and CDR2 YFSETQ. With V trimmed by 0 bases and J by 5 bases, 10 bases remained unmatched. CDR3 nucleotide sequence: TGCGCCAGCAGCTTGGAACCGACAGGGGCAAGAAACGAGCAGTACGTC. It specifies CASSLEPTGARNEQYV.